The entry below gives a single T cell receptor (beta chain) sequence along with its context. The antigen is undetermined. Runs used v3.0 of the immunoSEQ assay and were done at survey level. TCRdb's table, derived via immunoSEQ multiplex PCR, lists solely in-frame clones and lacks some. Of about 34,000 clones listed, about 90% were seen once; the top ten hold over 10%. These data come from a study of long-term antiretroviral therapy in people with HIV. Germline V gene data show CDR1 as SQVTM and CDR2 as ANQGSEA. The length of the CDR3 is 12 residues. The V and J ends lost 4 bases and 7 bases respectively, with 11 bases between them. Study-wide points: Despite increasing after ART, diversity remained lower than that of transplant donor controls. ART adherence was not documented, and neither viral resistance nor therapy changes had any data.

This TCR was recovered from a man between 18 and 29 years old with HIV. The material was unsorted PBMCs, obtained 1.1 years after starting antiretroviral therapy. The J gene is TRBJ2-4, the V gene TRBV29-1; tentative D call: TRBD1 (6 bases). This chain's CDR3 is CSVATGLNIQYF. The DNA of the CDR3 is TGCAGCGTTGCTACAGGGCTGAACATTCAGTACTTC.